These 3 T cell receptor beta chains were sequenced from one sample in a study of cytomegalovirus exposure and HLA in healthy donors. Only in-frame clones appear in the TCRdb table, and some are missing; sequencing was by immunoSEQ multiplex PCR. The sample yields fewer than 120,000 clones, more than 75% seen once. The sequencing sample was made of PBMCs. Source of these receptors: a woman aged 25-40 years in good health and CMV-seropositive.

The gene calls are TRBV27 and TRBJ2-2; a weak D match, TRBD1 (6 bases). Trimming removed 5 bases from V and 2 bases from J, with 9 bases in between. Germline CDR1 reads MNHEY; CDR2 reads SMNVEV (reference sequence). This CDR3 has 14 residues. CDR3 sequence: CASSRTANTGELFF. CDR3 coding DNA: TGTGCCAGCAGTAGGACAGCTAACACCGGGGAGCTGTTTTTT.

The CDR3 nucleotides are TGTGCCACCAGCAGAGACAACACCCTAGAGTACTTC. Its translation: CATSRDNTLEYF. V gene TRBV15 combines with J gene TRBJ2-7; D unresolved. Germline V gene lookup returns CDR1 LNHNV and CDR2 YYDKDF (reference sequence). The CDR3 totals 12 residues. The V and J ends lost 0 bases and 11 bases respectively, with 11 bases between them.

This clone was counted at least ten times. CDR3 bases: TGTGCCAGCTCACCAACAGGGCGTAGGTACGAGCAGTACTTC. Encoded protein: CASSPTGRRYEQYF. The rearrangement links TRBV18 to TRBJ2-7, with D possibly TRBD1 on 6 matching bases. The CDR3 loop spans 14 amino acids. The V end was cut by 2 bases, the J end by 4 bases, with 12 bases between. Looked up from germline, CDR1 is KGHSH and CDR2 is LQKENI. Filled out from reference TRBV18 and TRBJ2-7, the complete variable domain reads NAGVMQNPRHLVRRRGQEARLRCSPMKGHSHVYWYRQLPEEGLKFMVYLQKENIIDESGMPKERFSAEFPKEGPSILRIQQVVRGDSAAYFCASSPTGRRYEQYFGPGTRLTVT.